A single sample gave rise to the 3 T cell receptor beta chains below, sequenced in a study of blood T cell repertoires in COVID-19 (TCRdb year 2020). Receptor amplification or capture employed the immunoSEQ multiplex PCR assay. As stored in TCRdb, this immuneACCESS dataset retains in-frame rearrangements with V and J assigned. A fraction of the clones does not appear; measured against another copy, unresolved V genes explain less than half of the discrepancy, and the remainder lacks a known reason. The sample includes over 60,000 clones, with 70% to 90% observed a single time. Around 1.2% of the sample rests with the top ten. The material sequenced was peripheral blood. All receptors come from a middle-aged man with acute or convalescent COVID-19.

In its sample, this clone was seen a few times. The rearrangement links TRBV2 to TRBJ1-1; the D gene is possibly TRBD1 (6 bases). Germline assignment: CDR1 SNHLY and CDR2 FYNNEI. V gave up 8 bases and J gave up 0 bases, with 10 bases separating them. The CDR3 consists of 13 residues. For the CDR3, the DNA is TGTGCCAGCGGCAGGGGTGTGAACACTGAAGCTTTCTTT. It specifies CASGRGVNTEAFF. Filled out from reference TRBV2 and TRBJ1-1, the complete variable domain reads EPEVTQTPSHQVTQMGQEVILRCVPISNHLYFYWYRQILGQKVEFLVSFYNNEISEKSEIFDDQFSVERPDGSNFTLKIRSTKLEDSAMYFCASGRGVNTEAFFGQGTRLTVV.

The chain uses TRBV6-5 and TRBJ1-5; D gene uncertain. The V gene lost 0 bases and the J gene lost 6 bases, with 9 bases spanning the gap. CDR3 size: 14 residues. Germline V CDR1 and CDR2: MNHEY, SVGAGI. The DNA for the CDR3 is TGTGCCAGCAGTTACTCGACGGGAACTCAGCCCCAGCATTTT. Encoded protein: CASSYSTGTQPQHF.

This chain links TRBV9 with TRBJ2-7; TRBD1 might be the D (5 bases). The V end was cut by 0 bases, the J end by 2 bases, with 15 bases between. Germline V gene data show CDR1 as SGDLS and CDR2 as YYNGEE. The length of the CDR3 is 16 residues. This chain's CDR3 is CASSVGPRDPPYEQYF. In DNA, the CDR3 is TGTGCCAGCAGCGTAGGCCCCAGGGATCCACCCTACGAGCAGTACTTC.